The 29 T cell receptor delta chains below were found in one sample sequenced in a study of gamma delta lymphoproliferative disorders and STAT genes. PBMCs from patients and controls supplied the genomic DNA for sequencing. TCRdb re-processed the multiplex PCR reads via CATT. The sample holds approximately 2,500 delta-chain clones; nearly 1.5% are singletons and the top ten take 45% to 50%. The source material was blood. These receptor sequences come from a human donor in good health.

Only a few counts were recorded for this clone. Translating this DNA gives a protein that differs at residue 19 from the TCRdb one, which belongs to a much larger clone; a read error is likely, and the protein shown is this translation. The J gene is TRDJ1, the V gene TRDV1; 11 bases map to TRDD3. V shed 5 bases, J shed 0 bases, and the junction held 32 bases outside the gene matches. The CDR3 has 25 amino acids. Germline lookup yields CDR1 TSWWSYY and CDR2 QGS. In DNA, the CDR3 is TGTGCTCTTGGGATACCCTTAAACCTTATCCTACGGGGTGGGGGATACGCCTGGGACACCGATAAACTCATCTTT. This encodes CALGIPLNLILRGGGYAWDTDKLIF.

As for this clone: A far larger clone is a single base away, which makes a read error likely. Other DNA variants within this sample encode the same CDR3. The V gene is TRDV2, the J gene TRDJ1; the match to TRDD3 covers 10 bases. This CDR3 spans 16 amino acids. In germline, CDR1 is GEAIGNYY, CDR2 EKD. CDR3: CACDNLGDKNTDKLIF. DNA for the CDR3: TGTGCCTGCGACAACCTGGGGGATAAGAACACCGATAAACTCATCTTT.

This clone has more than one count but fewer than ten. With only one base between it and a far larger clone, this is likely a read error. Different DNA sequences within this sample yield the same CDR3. The CDR3 DNA is TGTGCCTGTGACACCGTGGGCACTGGGGGATATTACACCGATAAACTCATCTTT. It specifies CACDTVGTGGYYTDKLIF. The chain links TRDV2 to TRDJ1, with 11 bases fitting TRDD3. V lost 0 bases and J lost 0; bases outside the gene matches: 8. Germline V gene lookup returns CDR1 GEAIGNYY and CDR2 EKD. The CDR3 loop spans 18 amino acids.

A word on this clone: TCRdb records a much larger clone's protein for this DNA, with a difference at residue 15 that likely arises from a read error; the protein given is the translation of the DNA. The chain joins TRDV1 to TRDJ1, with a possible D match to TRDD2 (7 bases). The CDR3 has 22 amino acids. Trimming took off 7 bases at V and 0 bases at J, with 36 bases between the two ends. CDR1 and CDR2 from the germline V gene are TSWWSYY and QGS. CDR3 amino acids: CALAPSFFPGIRVDSYTDKLIF. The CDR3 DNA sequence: TGTGCTCTTGCCCCTTCCTTTTTTCCGGGGATTAGGGTGGACTCTTACACCGATAAACTCATCTTT.

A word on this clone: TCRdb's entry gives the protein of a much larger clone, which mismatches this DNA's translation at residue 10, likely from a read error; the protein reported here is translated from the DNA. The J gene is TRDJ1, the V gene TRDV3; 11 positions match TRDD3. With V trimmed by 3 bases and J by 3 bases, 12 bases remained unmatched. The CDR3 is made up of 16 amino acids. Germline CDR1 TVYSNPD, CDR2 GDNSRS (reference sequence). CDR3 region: CAFPKGLGDIADKLIF. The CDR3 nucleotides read TGTGCCTTCCCCAAAGGACTGGGGGATATAGCCGATAAACTCATCTTT.

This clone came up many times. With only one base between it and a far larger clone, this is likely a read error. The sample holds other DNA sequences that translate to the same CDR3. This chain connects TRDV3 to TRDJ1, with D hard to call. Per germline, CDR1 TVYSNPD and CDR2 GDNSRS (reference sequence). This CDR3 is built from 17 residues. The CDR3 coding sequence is TGCGCCTCCATCTACCCTCAGGGTGCTGTGTACACCGATAAACTCATCTTT. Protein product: CASIYPQGAVYTDKLIF.

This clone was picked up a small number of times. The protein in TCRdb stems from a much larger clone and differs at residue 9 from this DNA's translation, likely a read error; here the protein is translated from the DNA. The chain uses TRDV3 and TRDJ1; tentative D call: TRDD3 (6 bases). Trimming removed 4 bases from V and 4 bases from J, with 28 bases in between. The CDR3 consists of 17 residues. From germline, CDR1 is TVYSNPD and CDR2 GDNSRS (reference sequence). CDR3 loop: CASNPPHKRGTDDKLIF. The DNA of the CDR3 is TGTGCCTCTAACCCCCCCCATAAGCGGGGGACCGACGATAAACTCATCTTT. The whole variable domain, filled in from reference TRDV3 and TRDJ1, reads CDKVTQSSPDQTVASGSEVVLLCTYDTVYSNPDLFWYRIRPDYSFQFVFYGDNSRSEGADFTQGRFSVKHILTQKAFHLVISPVRTEDSATYYCASNPPHKRGTDDKLIFGKGTRVTVEP.

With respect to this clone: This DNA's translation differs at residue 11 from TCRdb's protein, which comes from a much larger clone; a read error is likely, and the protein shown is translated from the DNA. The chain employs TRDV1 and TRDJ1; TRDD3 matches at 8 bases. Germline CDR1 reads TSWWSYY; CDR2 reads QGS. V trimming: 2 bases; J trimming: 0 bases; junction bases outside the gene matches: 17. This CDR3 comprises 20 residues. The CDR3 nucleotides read TGTGCTCTTGGGGAAAGGGGCTACTGGGGGGCAATTCCGTACACCGATAAACTCATCTTT. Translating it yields CALGERGYWGAIPYTDKLIF.

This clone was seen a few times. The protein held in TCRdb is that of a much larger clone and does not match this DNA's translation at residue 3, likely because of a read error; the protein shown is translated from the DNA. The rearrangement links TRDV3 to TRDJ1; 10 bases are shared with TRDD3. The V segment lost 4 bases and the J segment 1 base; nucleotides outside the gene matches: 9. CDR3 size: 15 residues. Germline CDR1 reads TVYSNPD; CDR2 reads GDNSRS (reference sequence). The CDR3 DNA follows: TGTGCCTCTAGTCAATACTGGGGGATCACCGATAAACTCATCTTT. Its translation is CASSQYWGITDKLIF.

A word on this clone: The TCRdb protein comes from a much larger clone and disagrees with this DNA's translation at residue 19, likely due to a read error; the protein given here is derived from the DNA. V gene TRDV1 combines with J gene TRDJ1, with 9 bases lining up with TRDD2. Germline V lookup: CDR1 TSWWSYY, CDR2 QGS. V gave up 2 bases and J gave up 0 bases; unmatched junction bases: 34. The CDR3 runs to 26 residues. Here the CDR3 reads CALGERIERAFLRYLGATPYTDKLIF. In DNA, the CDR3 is TGTGCTCTTGGGGAAAGGATTGAGAGGGCCTTCCTACGCTACTTGGGGGCTACTCCCTACACCGATAAACTCATCTTT.

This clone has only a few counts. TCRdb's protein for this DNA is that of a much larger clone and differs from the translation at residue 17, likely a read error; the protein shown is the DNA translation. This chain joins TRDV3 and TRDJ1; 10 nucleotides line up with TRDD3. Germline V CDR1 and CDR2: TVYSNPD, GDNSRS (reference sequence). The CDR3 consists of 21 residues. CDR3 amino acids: CASPSGLPPVLGDQNTVKLIF. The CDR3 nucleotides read TGTGCCTCTCCTTCCGGCCTTCCACCCGTACTGGGGGATCAAAACACCGTTAAACTCATCTTT.

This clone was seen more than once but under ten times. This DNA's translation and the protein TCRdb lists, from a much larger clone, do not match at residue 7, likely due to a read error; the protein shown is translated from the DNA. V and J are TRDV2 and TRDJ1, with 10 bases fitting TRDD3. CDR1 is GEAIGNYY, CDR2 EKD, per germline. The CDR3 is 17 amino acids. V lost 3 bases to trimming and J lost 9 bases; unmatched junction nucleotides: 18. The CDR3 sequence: CACDVVKGTGGSGQLIF. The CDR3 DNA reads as TGTGCCTGTGACGTCGTTAAGGGTACTGGGGGATCCGGACAACTCATCTTT.

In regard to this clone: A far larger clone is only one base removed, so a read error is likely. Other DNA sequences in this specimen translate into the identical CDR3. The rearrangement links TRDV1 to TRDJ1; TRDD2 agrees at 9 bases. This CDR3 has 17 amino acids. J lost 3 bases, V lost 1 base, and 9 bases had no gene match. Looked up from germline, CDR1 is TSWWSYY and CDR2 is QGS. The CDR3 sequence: CALGEPIPSYVADKLIF. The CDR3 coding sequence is TGTGCTCTTGGGGAACCCATTCCTTCCTACGTTGCCGATAAACTCATCTTT.

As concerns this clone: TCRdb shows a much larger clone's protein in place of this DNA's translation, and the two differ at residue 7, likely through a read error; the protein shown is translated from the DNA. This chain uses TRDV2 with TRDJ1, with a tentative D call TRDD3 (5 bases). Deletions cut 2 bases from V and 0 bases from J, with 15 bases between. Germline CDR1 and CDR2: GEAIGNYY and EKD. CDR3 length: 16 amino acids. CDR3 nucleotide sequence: TGTGCCTGTGACAAACTGGTGGGAGTGTACACCGATAAACTCATCTTT. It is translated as CACDKLVGVYTDKLIF.

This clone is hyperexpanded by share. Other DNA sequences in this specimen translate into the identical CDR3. The CDR3 loop is CACDPTGRSSWDTRQMFF. The CDR3, as DNA: TGTGCCTGTGACCCCACTGGGAGAAGCTCCTGGGACACCCGACAGATGTTTTTC. The chain is built from TRDV2 and TRDJ3; D is possibly TRDD3 (6 bases). Germline CDR1 reads GEAIGNYY; CDR2 reads EKD. The ends were cut back, 3 bases at V and 0 bases at J, with 14 bases in the middle. The CDR3 totals 18 residues.

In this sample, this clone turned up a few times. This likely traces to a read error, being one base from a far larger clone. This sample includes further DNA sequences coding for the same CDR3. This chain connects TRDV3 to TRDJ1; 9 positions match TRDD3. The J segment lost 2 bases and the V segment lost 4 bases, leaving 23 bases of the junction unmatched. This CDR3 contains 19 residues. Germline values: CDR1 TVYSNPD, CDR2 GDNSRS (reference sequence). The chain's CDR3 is CASPSCDGDTRTYTDKLIF. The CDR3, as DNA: TGTGCCTCTCCTTCCTGCGACGGGGATACGAGGACGTATACCGATAAACTCATCTTT.

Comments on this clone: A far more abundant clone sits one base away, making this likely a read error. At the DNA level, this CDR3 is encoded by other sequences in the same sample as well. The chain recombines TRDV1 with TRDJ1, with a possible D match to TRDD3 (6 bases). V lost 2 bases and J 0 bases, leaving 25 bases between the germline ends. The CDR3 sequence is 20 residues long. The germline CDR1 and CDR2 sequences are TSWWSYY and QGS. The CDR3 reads CALGEWGVGRGGPYTDKLIF. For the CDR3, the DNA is TGTGCTCTTGGGGAATGGGGCGTCGGACGCGGGGGACCGTACACCGATAAACTCATCTTT.

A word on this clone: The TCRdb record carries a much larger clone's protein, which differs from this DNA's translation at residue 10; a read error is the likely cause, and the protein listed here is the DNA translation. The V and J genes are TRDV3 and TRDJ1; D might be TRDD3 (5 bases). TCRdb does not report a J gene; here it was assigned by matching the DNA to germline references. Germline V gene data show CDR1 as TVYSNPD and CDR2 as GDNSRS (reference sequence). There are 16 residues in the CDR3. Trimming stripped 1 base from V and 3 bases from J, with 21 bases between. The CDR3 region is CAFTNAGDTWPDKLIF. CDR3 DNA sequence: TGTGCCTTTACGAATGCGGGCGATACATGGCCCGATAAACTCATCTTT.

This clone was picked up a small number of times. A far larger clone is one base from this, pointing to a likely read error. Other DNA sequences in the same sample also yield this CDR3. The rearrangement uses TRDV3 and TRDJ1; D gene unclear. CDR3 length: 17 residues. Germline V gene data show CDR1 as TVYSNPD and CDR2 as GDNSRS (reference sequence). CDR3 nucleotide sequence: TGTGCCTCCATCTACCCTCAGGGTGCTGTGTACACCGACAAACTCATCTTT. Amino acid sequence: CASIYPQGAVYTDKLIF.

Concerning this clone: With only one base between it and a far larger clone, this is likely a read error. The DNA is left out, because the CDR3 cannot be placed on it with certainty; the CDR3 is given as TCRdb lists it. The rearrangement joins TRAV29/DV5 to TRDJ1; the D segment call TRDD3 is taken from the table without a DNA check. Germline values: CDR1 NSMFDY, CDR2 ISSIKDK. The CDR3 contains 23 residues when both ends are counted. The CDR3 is CSVLLCSKRRGGFWRIRTDKLIF.

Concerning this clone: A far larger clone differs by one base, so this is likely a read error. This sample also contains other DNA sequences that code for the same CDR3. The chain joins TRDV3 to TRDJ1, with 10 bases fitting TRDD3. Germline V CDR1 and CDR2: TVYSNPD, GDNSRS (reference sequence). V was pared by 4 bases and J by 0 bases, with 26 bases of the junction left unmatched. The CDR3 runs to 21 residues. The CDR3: CASPSGLPPVLGDQNTDKLIF. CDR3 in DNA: TGTGCCTCTCCTTCCGGTCTTCCACCCGTACTGGGGGATCAAAACACCGATAAACTCATCTTT. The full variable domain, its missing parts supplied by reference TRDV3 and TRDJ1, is CDKVTQSSPDQTVASGSEVVLLCTYDTVYSNPDLFWYRIRPDYSFQFVFYGDNSRSEGADFTQGRFSVKHILTQKAFHLVISPVRTEDSATYYCASPSGLPPVLGDQNTDKLIFGKGTRVTVEP.

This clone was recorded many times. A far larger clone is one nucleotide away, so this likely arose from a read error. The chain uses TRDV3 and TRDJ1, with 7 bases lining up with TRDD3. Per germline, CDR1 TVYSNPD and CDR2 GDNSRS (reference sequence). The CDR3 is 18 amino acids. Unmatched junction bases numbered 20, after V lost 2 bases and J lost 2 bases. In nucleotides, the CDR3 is TGTGCCTTTCGGCTCCCACCAGTCGGGGGATGGGGAACCGATAAACTCATCTTT. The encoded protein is CAFRLPPVGGWGTDKLIF.

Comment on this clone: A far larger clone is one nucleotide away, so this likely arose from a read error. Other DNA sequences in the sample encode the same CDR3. The CDR3 region is CACVILGDHTDKLIF. CDR3 bases: TGTGCCTGTGTGATACTGGGGGACCACACCGATAAGCTCATCTTT. The chain joins TRDV2 to TRDJ1; 9 bases map to TRDD3. The CDR3 covers 15 residues. Germline V CDR1 and CDR2: GEAIGNYY, EKD.

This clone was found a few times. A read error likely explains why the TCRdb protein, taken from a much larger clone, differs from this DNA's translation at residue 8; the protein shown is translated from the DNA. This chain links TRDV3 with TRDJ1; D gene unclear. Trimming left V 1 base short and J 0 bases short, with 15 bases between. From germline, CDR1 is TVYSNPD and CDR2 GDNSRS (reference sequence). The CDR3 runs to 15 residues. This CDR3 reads CAFTNPGRYTDKLIF. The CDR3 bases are TGTGCCTTTACAAACCCCGGGAGATACACCGATAAACTCATCTTT.

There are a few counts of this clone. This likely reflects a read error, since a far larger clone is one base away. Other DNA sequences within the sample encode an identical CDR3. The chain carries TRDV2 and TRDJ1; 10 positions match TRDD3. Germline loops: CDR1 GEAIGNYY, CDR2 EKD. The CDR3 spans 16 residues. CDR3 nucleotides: TGTGCCTGCGACACATTGGGGGATACCGCCACCGATAAACTCATCTTT. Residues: CACDTLGDTATDKLIF.

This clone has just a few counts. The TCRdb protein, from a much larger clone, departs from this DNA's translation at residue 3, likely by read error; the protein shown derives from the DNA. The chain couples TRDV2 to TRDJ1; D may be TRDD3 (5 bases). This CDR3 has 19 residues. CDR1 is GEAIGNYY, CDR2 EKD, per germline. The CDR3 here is CARDGIVHPEGEYTDKLIF. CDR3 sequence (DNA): TGTGCCCGTGACGGGATCGTCCATCCTGAGGGAGAGTACACCGATAAACTCATCTTT.

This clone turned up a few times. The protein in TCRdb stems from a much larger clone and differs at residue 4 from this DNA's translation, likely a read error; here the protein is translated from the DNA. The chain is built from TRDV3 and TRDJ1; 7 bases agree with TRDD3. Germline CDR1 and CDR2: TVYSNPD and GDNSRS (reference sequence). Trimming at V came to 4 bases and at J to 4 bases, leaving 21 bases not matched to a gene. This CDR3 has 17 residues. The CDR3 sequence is CASSPPHKWGTDDKLIF. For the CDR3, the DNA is TGTGCCTCTAGCCCCCCCCATAAGTGGGGGACCGACGATAAACTCATCTTT.

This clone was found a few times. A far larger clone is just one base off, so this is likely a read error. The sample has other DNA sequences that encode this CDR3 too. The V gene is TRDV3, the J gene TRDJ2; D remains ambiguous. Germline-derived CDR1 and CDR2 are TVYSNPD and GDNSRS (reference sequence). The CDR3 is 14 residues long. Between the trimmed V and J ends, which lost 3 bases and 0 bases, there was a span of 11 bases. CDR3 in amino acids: CAFLGDTLTAQLFF. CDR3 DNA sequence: TGTGCCTTCTTGGGAGATACTTTGACAGCACAACTCTTCTTT.

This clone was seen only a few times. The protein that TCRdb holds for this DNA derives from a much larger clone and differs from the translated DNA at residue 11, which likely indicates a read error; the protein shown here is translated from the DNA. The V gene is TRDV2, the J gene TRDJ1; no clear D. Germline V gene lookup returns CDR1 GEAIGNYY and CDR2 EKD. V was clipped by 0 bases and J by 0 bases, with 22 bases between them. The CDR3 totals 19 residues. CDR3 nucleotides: TGTGCCTGTGACACCATACCCCAGGCGGGAATCGGGTACACCGATAAACTCATCTTT. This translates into CACDTIPQAGIGYTDKLIF.